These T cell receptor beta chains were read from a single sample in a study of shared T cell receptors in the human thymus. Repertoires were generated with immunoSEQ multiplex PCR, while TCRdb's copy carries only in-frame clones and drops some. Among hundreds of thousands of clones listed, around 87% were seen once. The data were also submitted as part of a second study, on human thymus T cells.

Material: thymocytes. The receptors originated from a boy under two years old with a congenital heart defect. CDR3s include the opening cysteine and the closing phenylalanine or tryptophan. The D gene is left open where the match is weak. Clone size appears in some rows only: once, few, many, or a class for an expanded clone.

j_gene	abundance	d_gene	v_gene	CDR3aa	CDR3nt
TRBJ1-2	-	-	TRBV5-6	CASSSTVSYGYTF	TGTGCCAGCAGCTCGACAGTTAGCTATGGCTACACCTTC
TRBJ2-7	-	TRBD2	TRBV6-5	CASSSSGGGYEQYF	TGTGCCAGCAGTTCCTCGGGGGGAGGCTACGAGCAGTACTTC
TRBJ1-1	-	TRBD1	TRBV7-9	CASSARQGATEAFF	TGTGCCAGCAGCGCCCGACAGGGGGCCACTGAAGCTTTCTTT
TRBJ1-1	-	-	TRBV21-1	CASSKAPTGVNRNTEAFF	TGTGCCAGCAGCAAAGCGCCGACAGGGGTAAATAGGAACACTGAAGCTTTCTTT
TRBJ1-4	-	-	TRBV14	CASSQRRGSGEKLFF	TGTGCCAGCAGCCAGAGGCGCGGGTCGGGAGAAAAACTGTTTTTT
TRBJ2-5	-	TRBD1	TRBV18	CASSLSGTRGETQYF	TGTGCCAGCTCCCTCTCCGGGACCAGGGGGGAGACCCAGTACTTC
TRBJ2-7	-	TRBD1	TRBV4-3	CASSQERDSPKAYEQYF	TGCGCCAGCAGCCAAGAACGGGACAGCCCGAAGGCCTACGAGCAGTACTTC
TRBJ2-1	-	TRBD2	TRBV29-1	CSAQRQREGSYNEQFF	TGCAGCGCCCAACGCCAGCGGGAGGGGTCCTACAATGAGCAGTTCTTC
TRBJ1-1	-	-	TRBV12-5	CASGMTGNTEAFF	TGTGCTAGTGGGATGACGGGAAACACTGAAGCTTTCTTT
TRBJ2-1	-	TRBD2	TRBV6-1	CASGGPGLDRNEQFF	TGTGCCAGCGGGGGCCCGGGACTAGATAGGAATGAGCAGTTCTTC
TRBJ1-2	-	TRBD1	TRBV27	CASRPETGEGGYTF	TGTGCCAGCAGACCAGAGACAGGGGAGGGTGGCTACACCTTC
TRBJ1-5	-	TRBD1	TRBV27	CASRTYGTGEHGGTPQHF	TGTGCCAGCAGGACTTATGGGACAGGGGAACACGGGGGGACGCCCCAGCATTTT
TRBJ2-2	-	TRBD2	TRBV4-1	CASSPLTGGTGELFF	TGCGCCAGCAGCCCTCTTACGGGAGGGACCGGGGAGCTGTTTTTT
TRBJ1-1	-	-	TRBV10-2	CASSEKQKNTEAFF	TGCGCCAGCAGTGAGAAACAGAAGAACACTGAAGCTTTCTTT
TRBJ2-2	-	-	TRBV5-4	CASSLSRAGELFF	TGTGCCAGCAGCTTGAGTAGAGCTGGGGAGCTGTTTTTT
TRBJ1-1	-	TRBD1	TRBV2	CASRDRAYEAFF	TGTGCCAGCAGAGACAGGGCCTATGAAGCTTTCTTT
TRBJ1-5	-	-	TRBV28	CASSSPGLLNQPQHF	TGTGCCAGCAGTTCTCCGGGACTCCTTAATCAGCCCCAGCATTTT
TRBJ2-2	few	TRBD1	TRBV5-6	CASSLAQGVGTGELFF	TGTGCCAGCAGCTTGGCCCAGGGGGTTGGGACCGGGGAGCTGTTTTTT
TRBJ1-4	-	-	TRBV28	CASSLRVDEKLFF	TGTGCCAGCAGTTTACGAGTTGATGAAAAACTGTTTTTT
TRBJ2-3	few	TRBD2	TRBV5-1	CASSLLTSGGAETQYF	TGCGCCAGCAGCTTGTTAACTAGCGGGGGGGCCGAAACGCAGTATTTT